This TCR beta chain is drawn from a study of human T cells and chemical hapten exposure (dated by TCRdb to the early 2020s). Regarding the study in general: For sensitization, 2% DPC in acetone was applied to an approximately 2 cm by approximately 2 cm area of upper inner arm skin. Throughout the roughly 23-week study period, patients were also given weekly therapeutic DPC doses on the scalp. Patch testing on the upper back used Finn chambers containing 0.01% DPC, with scoring done after 6 days according to International Contact Dermatitis Research Group standards. The mostly female patient cohort included alopecia areata with under or over 50% scalp involvement, alopecia totalis and alopecia universalis. Libraries were pooled for sequencing, and variation in per-sample TCR yields was attributed mainly to small differences in library volumes within the pool. Peripheral blood TCR repertoire changes were tracked in vivo in alopecia patients during primary and secondary sensitization to the hapten diphenylcyclopropenone (DPC). Blood samples were taken from patients before sensitization (week 0) and then at 2, 6 and about 24 weeks after DPC sensitization. Blood for TCR sequencing was provided by twenty-nine alopecia patients at one to four time points (pre-sensitization, 2, 6 and 24 weeks).

Libraries were constructed by RACE. The reads were generated on a NextSeq 500. Library preparation attached unique molecular identifiers to individual cDNA molecules for quantitative, reproducible TCR counting. Both TCR alpha and TCR beta chains were sequenced from each blood RNA sample. Per the source publication's procedure: Samples had a median of about 96,000 TCRs, with a range from 23,224 to 690,600. V, J and CDR3 annotation of the TCR reads was carried out using the Decombinator software suite. Every sample was subsampled to the same number of TCRs (28,000) for the PS versus PT1 abundance plots. TCRs were defined as expanded if absent before sensitization and observed at least eight times at the 2-week time point. TCRdb itself trimmed the public reads at Q25 with fastp, ran MiXCR and retained productive beta chains. Rows with one shared CDR3 protein collapse into an entry with the most common genes and DNA. In this record, the V and J calls reflect TCRdb's handling and not the investigators' own analysis. The sample table holds about 190,000 distinct CDR3 sequences, of which 20% to 25% were seen once. 2% to 2.5% of the sample is held by the ten biggest clonotypes.

This clonotype showed up just a few times. Its specific antigen is unknown. Base quality data are lacking; no much larger clone is found one base away. In the paper's terms, the time point label means: patch test 3, about 24 weeks after DPC sensitization. What the treatment or condition label conveys for this sample: therapeutic diphenylcyclopropenone sensitization with weekly scalp DPC. Blood at each patch-test visit was drawn before the patch test was applied. Patients were eligible if aged 18 to 70, diagnosed with alopecia and judged suitable for DPC therapy, and pregnant patients were excluded. Total RNA was isolated from unfractionated whole blood collected in Tempus Blood RNA tubes. Results the study describes overall, beyond this receptor: After repeated subsampling, the strength of the expansion versus patch-test correlation and the threshold at which it became significant changed. Because all patients had alopecia, a presumed autoimmune disease, the immune response of the patients might differ from that of healthy individuals. A positive correlation was found between the number of PT1 expanded TCRs and patch test score, with significance reached at thresholds 8, 16 and 32 but not 4. Compared with pre-sensitization or healthy control sets, expanded TCRs formed significantly more large CDR3 similarity clusters, which is consistent with antigen-driven responses. The number of TCRs above 1 in 1000 frequency did not change with DPC sensitization; there was no evidence of global repertoire structure alterations.

Sequenced material: whole blood, taken in connection with sensitization to the hapten diphenylcyclopropenone (DPC). This sequence originates from a woman between 40 and 50 years old with alopecia areata. Some clones in this sample may be carry-over from other donors' samples.

DNA sequence: TGTGCCAGCAGTTACTCACGGACTTACGAGCAGTACTTC. This translates into CASSYSRTYEQYF. This chain is built from TRBV6-5 and TRBJ2-7; TRBD2 is a weak D gene call, 5 bases matching. The germline V gene provides CDR1 MNHEY and CDR2 SVGAGI. V loses 0 bases, J loses 4 bases, and the germline ends lie 7 bases apart. Including the terminal cysteine and phenylalanine, the CDR3 comprises 13 residues. The CDR3 DNA has 39 bases and is translated from base 1.